These 25 T cell receptor beta chains were sequenced from one sample in a study of shared clonotypes between healthy human individuals. Produced via immunoSEQ multiplex PCR; TCRdb's table is partial and in-frame only. The sample has roughly 2.5 million clones; around nine tenths are singletons. Source material: naive CD4+ T cells sorted from blood. Subset defined: CD45RA+ positively selected. The receptors were gathered from a man between 18 and 35 years old in good health.

In the case of this clone: The sample has other DNA sequences that encode this CDR3 too. V is TRBV2 and J is TRBJ2-1; 14 bases are a match to TRBD2. The V gene end was trimmed by 6 bases and the J gene end by 3 bases; junction bases not matched to a gene: 1. CDR3 length: 15 amino acids. Germline lookup yields CDR1 SNHLY and CDR2 FYNNEI. The CDR3 protein is CASRGLAGGYNEQFF. CDR3 nucleotide sequence: TGTGCCAGCAGAGGACTAGCGGGGGGCTACAATGAGCAGTTCTTC.

V is TRBV6-5 and J is TRBJ2-1; D unclear. The V end lost 0 bases, the J end lost 8 bases, and 14 bases lay between the germline ends. Germline V gives CDR1 MNHEY, CDR2 SVGAGI. The CDR3 covers 15 residues. CDR3 loop: CASSYSFHRAYEQFF. As DNA, the CDR3 is TGTGCCAGCAGTTACTCCTTTCACCGGGCGTATGAGCAGTTCTTC.

This clone was picked up one time. The chain combines TRBV9 with TRBJ2-1; the D gene is possibly TRBD2 (6 bases). Germline V lookup: CDR1 SGDLS, CDR2 YYNGEE. This CDR3 is built from 15 residues. V was shortened by 3 bases and J by 3 bases, with 13 bases between the two germline ends. The chain's CDR3 is CASSDTSSIYNEQFF. CDR3 DNA: TGTGCCAGCAGCGATACTAGCAGTATCTACAATGAGCAGTTCTTC.

J is TRBJ1-1 and V is TRBV20-1; D gene unclear. Trimming cost V 3 bases and J 11 bases, with 13 bases left between them. The CDR3 has 11 amino acids. Looked up from germline, CDR1 is DFQATT and CDR2 is SNEGSKA (reference sequence). The CDR3 loop is CSARAPGGAFF. In nucleotides, the CDR3 is TGCAGTGCTAGGGCCCCCGGTGGGGCTTTCTTT.

Comment on this clone: The same CDR3 is also encoded by other DNA sequences in this sample. The chain couples TRBV18 to TRBJ2-7, with a tentative D call TRBD2 (6 bases). Per the germline V gene, CDR1 is KGHSH and CDR2 is LQKENI. The CDR3 is 14 amino acids. Trimming removed 2 bases from V and 2 bases from J, with 10 bases in between. CDR3 region: CASSPGRRTYEQYF. DNA of the CDR3: TGTGCCAGCTCACCAGGGAGGCGGACCTACGAGCAGTACTTC.

This clone was found once. The V gene is TRBV6-7, the J gene TRBJ2-5; D remains unclear. TRBV6-7 is marked as an open reading frame, function uncertain. The length of the CDR3 is 14 residues. The germline V and J ends were trimmed by 9 bases and 1 base, with 15 bases remaining between them. The CDR3 DNA follows: TGTGCCAGTAAGTACCGTGGATCCCAAGAGACCCAGTACTTC. Translating gives CASKYRGSQETQYF.

The genes are TRBV2 and TRBJ2-1; perhaps TRBD2 as D (6 bases). This CDR3 spans 13 amino acids. Trimming took 9 bases from V and 8 from J, leaving 17 bases between them. Germline values: CDR1 SNHLY, CDR2 FYNNEI. Here the CDR3 DNA reads TGTGCCAGACGGCGGGGTCCACGGTATGAGCAGTTCTTC. This codes for CARRRGPRYEQFF.

CDR3 in amino acids: CASSLQGGGDTQYF. The CDR3 DNA sequence: TGTGCCAGTAGTCTCCAGGGGGGCGGCGATACGCAGTATTTT. The chain recombines TRBV19 with TRBJ2-3, with D possibly being TRBD1 (7 bases). V dropped 5 bases and J dropped 6 bases, with 15 bases sitting between them. CDR1 and CDR2 (germline): LNHDA, SQIVND (reference sequence). The length of the CDR3 is 14 residues.

CDR3 sequence: CASSLDGSRAAFF. CDR3 nucleotide sequence: TGTGCCAGCAGCTTGGACGGTTCCAGGGCAGCTTTCTTT. The chain uses TRBV7-6 and TRBJ1-1, with D perhaps TRBD1 (5 bases). Germline CDR1 and CDR2: SGHVS and FNYEAQ. V was pared by 3 bases and J by 10 bases, with 15 bases between. The CDR3 runs 13 residues.

The chain links TRBV7-2 to TRBJ1-3; no clear D. Deletions cut 0 bases from V and 8 bases from J, with 11 bases between. This CDR3 has 14 amino acids. Germline assignment: CDR1 SGHTA and CDR2 FQGNSA. The CDR3 loop reads CASSLAALPDTIYF. The CDR3 DNA reads as TGTGCCAGCAGCTTAGCGGCCCTCCCGGACACCATATATTTT.

This chain connects TRBV7-2 to TRBJ2-5, with D tentatively TRBD1 (5 bases). The germline V gene encodes CDR1 SGHTA and CDR2 FQGNSA. CDR3 length equals 16 residues. V lost 1 base, J lost 4 bases, and 16 bases lay in between. The CDR3 protein is CASSLGGRADVETQYF. CDR3 bases: TGTGCCAGCAGCTTAGGGGGCAGGGCGGACGTAGAGACCCAGTACTTC.

The chain carries TRBV30 and TRBJ1-2, with D maybe TRBD1 (5 bases). There are 13 residues in the CDR3. From germline, CDR1 is GTSNPN and CDR2 SVGIG (reference sequence). V shed 2 bases and J shed 4 bases, with 11 bases lying between them. In DNA form, the CDR3 reads TGTGCCTGGAGTCTTCGACAGACCTATGGCTACACCTTC. It specifies CAWSLRQTYGYTF.

The CDR3 DNA reads TGTGCCAGCAGCCGAAGACTAGCTGATTACAATGAGCAGTTCTTC. It specifies CASSRRLADYNEQFF. V usage is TRBV4-2 and J usage is TRBJ2-1; 7 bases agree with TRBD2. Germline V lookup: CDR1 LGHNA, CDR2 YNFKEQ. CDR3 length: 15 residues. After removal of 4 bases from V and 4 bases from J, the junction contained 7 bases not matched to a gene.

The chain is built from TRBV9 and TRBJ2-5, with 11 bases matching TRBD2. CDR1 is SGDLS, CDR2 YYNGEE, per germline. This CDR3 contains 16 residues. The trim removed 4 bases at V and 2 bases at J, leaving 7 bases unmatched. The CDR3 bases are TGTGCCAGCAGCCCACAAATAGCGGGGGGGCAAGAGACCCAGTACTTC. Protein sequence: CASSPQIAGGQETQYF.

This chain connects TRBV30 to TRBJ2-7, with a weak D call TRBD2 (6 bases). Trimming removed 0 bases at V and 3 bases at J, with 9 bases between. Germline V CDR1 and CDR2: GTSNPN, SVGIG (reference sequence). The CDR3 is 13 amino acids. The DNA of the CDR3 is TGTGCCTGGAGTGTGGGCGGGGTCTACGAGCAGTACTTC. This gives the protein CAWSVGGVYEQYF.

The CDR3 sequence is CASSPFGRDRSNEQYF. CDR3 coding DNA: TGTGCCAGCAGCCCGTTTGGCCGGGACAGGTCTAACGAGCAGTACTTC. The rearrangement joins TRBV5-6 to TRBJ2-7; 8 bases align to TRBD1. The CDR3 has 16 residues. Per germline, CDR1 SGHDT and CDR2 YYEEEE. J gave up 5 bases and V 4 bases, and 14 bases lay outside the gene matches.

The genes are TRBV7-2 and TRBJ1-2; D uncertain. The CDR3 contains 12 residues. V gave up 5 bases and J gave up 4 bases, with 8 bases separating them. Per germline, CDR1 SGHTA and CDR2 FQGNSA. The CDR3, as DNA: TGTGCCAGCAGCCACCCCCTCTATGGCTACACCTTC. Its translation is CASSHPLYGYTF. The full variable domain, in which reference TRBV7-2 and TRBJ1-2 provide the parts outside the CDR3, is GAGVSQSPSNKVTEKGKDVELRCDPISGHTALYWYRQSLGQGLEFLIYFQGNSAPDKSGLPSDRFSAERTGGSVSTLTIQRTQQEDSAVYLCASSHPLYGYTFGSGTRLTVV.

The chain has TRBV21-1 and TRBJ2-2. TRBV21-1 is annotated as a pseudogene. The CDR3 covers 13 residues. For the CDR3, the DNA is TGTGCCAGCAGCCACCCGAACACCGGGGAGCTGTTTTTT. Protein product: CASSHPNTGELFF.

This clone has more than one count but fewer than ten. The chain links TRBV4-1 to TRBJ1-6, with 8 bases fitting TRBD1. There are 17 residues in the CDR3. The V gene's germline CDR1 is MGHRA and CDR2 YSYEKL. V lost 6 bases, J lost 7 bases, and 14 bases stayed unmatched. The DNA of the CDR3 is TGCGCCAGCAGACAGGGGGAACCGGGACAGAGAAATTCACCCCTCCACTTT. Its protein product is CASRQGEPGQRNSPLHF.

V is TRBV11-2 and J is TRBJ2-3, with D tentatively TRBD2 (6 bases). Germline values: CDR1 SGHAT, CDR2 FQNNGV. This CDR3 has 13 residues. V lost 3 bases and J lost 5, with 9 bases in between. The CDR3 loop reads CASSFTGEDTQYF. CDR3 bases: TGTGCCAGCAGCTTTACGGGGGAAGATACGCAGTATTTT.

The chain has TRBV29-1 and TRBJ2-1; 9 bases map to TRBD1. Trimming took 5 bases from V and 4 from J; bases not matched to a gene: 9. Germline-derived CDR1 and CDR2 are SQVTM and ANQGSEA. The CDR3 runs 15 residues. CDR3 residues: CSVSLGQGIYNEQFF. The CDR3 region has the DNA TGCAGCGTTAGCCTGGGACAGGGAATTTACAATGAGCAGTTCTTC.

A note on this clone: At the DNA level, this CDR3 is encoded by other sequences in the same sample as well. The V call is TRBV30, the J call TRBJ2-3; possibly TRBD1 or TRBD2 for D (5 bases each). From germline, CDR1 is GTSNPN and CDR2 SVGIG (reference sequence). The CDR3 length is 13 residues. Trimming removed 5 bases from V and 6 bases from J, with 15 bases in between. Here the CDR3 reads CAWGPGLTDTQYF. The DNA for the CDR3 is TGTGCCTGGGGACCGGGGCTTACGGATACGCAGTATTTT.

The chain has TRBV4-3 and TRBJ1-4; D unclear. Germline lookup yields CDR1 LGHNA and CDR2 YSLEER. V gave up 0 bases and J gave up 7 bases, with 12 bases separating them. The CDR3 consists of 15 residues. CDR3 sequence reads: CASSQDLGFGEKLFF. Here the CDR3 DNA reads TGCGCCAGCAGCCAAGATTTGGGTTTCGGTGAAAAACTGTTTTTT.

The V gene is TRBV21-1, the J gene TRBJ2-2; the tabulated D call, TRBD2, remains unverified against the DNA. TRBV21-1 is reported as a pseudogene. CDR3 size: 17 residues. CDR3 in amino acids: CASSKAPHGWRTGELFF. The CDR3 nucleotides are TGTGCCAGCAGCAAGGCCCCTCATGGGTGGCGGACCGGGGAGCTGTTTTTT.

The chain is built from TRBV6-5 and TRBJ1-1; D is perhaps TRBD1 (5 bases). Deletions cut 4 bases from V and 5 bases from J, with 20 bases between. This CDR3 is 16 amino acids long. Per the germline V gene, CDR1 is MNHEY and CDR2 is SVGAGI. The CDR3, as DNA: TGTGCCAGCAGTTTCGTACCGGGGCTGGGAGGGACTGAAGCTTTCTTT. Amino acids: CASSFVPGLGGTEAFF.